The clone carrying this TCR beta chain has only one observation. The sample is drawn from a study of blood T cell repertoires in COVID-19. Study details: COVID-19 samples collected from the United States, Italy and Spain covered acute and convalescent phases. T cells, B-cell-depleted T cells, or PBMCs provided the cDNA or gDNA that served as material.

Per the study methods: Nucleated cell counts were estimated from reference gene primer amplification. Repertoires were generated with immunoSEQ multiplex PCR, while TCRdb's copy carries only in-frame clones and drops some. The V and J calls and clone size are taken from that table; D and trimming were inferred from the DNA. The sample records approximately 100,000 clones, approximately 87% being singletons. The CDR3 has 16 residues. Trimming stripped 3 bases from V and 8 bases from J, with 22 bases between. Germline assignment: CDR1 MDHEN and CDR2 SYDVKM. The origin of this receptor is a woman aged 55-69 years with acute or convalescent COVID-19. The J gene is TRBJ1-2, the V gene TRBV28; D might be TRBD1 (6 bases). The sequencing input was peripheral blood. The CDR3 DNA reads TGTGCCAGCAGTTTTCGGGACACCCTTGGCCTTCAGGGCTACACCTTC. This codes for CASSFRDTLGLQGYTF.